This T cell receptor beta chain was sequenced in a study of blood T cells in healthy people across ages. A second PCR of 7 to 11 cycles used a sample-barcoded 5' primer and a J-beta primer mix. TCRdb re-called the 5' RACE reads through MiXCR, storing one row per CDR3 protein. The sample carries hundreds of thousands of distinct CDR3 sequences, about 45% recorded once. The clonotype was recovered from a man older than 75 in good health. The sequenced sample consisted of blood.

CDR3 sequence: CASRAGLDKVYNEQFF. In DNA form, the CDR3 reads TGTGCCAGCAGAGCGGGACTAGATAAAGTCTACAATGAGCAGTTCTTC. The genes are TRBV7-9 and TRBJ2-1; TRBD2 matches 8 bases. The V and J ends lost 6 bases and 3 bases, in that order; junction bases with no gene match: 10. In germline, CDR1 is SEHNR, CDR2 FQNEAQ (reference sequence). The CDR3 has 16 residues. Supplemented by reference TRBV7-9 and TRBJ2-1, the full variable domain reads DTGVSQNPRHKITKRGQNVTFRCDPISEHNRLYWYRQTLGQGPEFLTYFQNEAQLEKSRLLSDRFSAERPKGSFSTLEIQRTEQGDSAMYLCASRAGLDKVYNEQFFGPGTRLTVL.